This T cell receptor (beta chain) came from a study of T cells and Merkel cell carcinoma outcomes (TCRdb year 2020). About the study as a whole: The study examined the tumor T-cell repertoire together with T-cell density as predictors of clinical outcome in patients with Merkel cell carcinoma.

Samples were obtained from patients with Merkel cell carcinoma. General study outcomes and caveats: T-cell repertoire features combined with T-cell density were reported to predict clinical outcomes in Merkel cell carcinoma patients.

Points on this clone: Its antigen is unknown. Base qualities were left out, and no much larger clone turns up one base away.

Library preparation used the immunoSEQ multiplex PCR assay. TCRdb stores this immuneACCESS table with in-frame sequences only. Part of the clones is absent; in the studies checked, under half of the shortfall reflects unresolved V genes, and no reason is known for the rest. This sample gives 9,000 or so clones in total; around 84% of them show up just once. The ten largest clones add up to over 2% of the sample. Trimming takes 3 bases off V and 4 bases off J; junction bases not matched to a gene: 2. Reading the germline V gene (reference sequence) gives CDR1 LNHDA and CDR2 SQIVND. From the cysteine up to the phenylalanine, the CDR3 has a length of 15 residues. Left in the record is the CDR3 DNA by itself, 45 bases read in frame from the first base.

The sample comprised tumor tissue from Merkel cell carcinoma. This receptor chain uses TRBV19 and TRBJ2-4, with TRBD2 matching 11 junction bases. The origin of this receptor is a human donor with Merkel cell carcinoma. The bases are TGTGCCAGTAGTATCATAGCGGGGGGGAAAAACATTCAGTACTTC. This gives the protein CASSIIAGGKNIQYF. The full variable domain, with segments outside the CDR3 supplied by the reference TRBV19 and TRBJ2-4 proteins, appears as DGGITQSPKYLFRKEGQNVTLSCEQNLNHDAMYWYRQDPGQGLRLIYYSQIVNDFQKGDIAEGYSVSREKKESFPLTVTSAQKNPTAFYLCASSIIAGGKNIQYFGAGTRLSVL.